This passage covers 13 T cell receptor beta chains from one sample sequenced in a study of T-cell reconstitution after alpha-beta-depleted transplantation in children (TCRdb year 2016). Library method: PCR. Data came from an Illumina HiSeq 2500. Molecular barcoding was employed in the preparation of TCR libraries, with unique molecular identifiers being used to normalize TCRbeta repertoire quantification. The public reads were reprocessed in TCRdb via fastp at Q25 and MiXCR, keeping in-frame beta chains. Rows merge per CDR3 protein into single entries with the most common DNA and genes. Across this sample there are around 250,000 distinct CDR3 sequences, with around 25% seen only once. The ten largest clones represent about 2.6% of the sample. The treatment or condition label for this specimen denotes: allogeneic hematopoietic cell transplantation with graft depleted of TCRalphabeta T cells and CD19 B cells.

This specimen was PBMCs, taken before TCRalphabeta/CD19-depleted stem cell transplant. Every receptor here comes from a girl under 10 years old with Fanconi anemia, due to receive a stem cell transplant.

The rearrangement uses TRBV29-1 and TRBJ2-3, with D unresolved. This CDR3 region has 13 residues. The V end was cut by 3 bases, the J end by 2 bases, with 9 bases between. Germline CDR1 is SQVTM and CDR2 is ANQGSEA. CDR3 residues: CSVDGAPTDTQYF. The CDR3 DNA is TGCAGCGTTGACGGTGCCCCCACAGATACGCAGTATTTT.

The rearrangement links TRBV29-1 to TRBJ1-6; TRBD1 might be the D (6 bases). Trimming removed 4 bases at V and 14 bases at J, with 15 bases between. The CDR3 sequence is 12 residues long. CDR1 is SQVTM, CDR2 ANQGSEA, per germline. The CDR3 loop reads CSVAPGERTLHF. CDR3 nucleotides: TGCAGCGTTGCCCCAGGGGAGAGAACCCTCCACTTT.

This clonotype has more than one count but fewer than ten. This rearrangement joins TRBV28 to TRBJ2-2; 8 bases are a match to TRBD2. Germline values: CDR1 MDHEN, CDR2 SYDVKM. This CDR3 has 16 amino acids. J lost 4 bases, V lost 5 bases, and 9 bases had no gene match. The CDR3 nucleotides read TGTGCCAGCAGTCCGCCCGGGACTAGATCCACCGGGGAGCTGTTTTTT. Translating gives CASSPPGTRSTGELFF.

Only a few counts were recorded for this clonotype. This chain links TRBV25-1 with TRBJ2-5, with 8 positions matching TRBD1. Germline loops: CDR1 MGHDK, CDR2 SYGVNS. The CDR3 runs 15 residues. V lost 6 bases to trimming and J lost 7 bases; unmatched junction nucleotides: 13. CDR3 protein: CASSGSGGERVTQYF. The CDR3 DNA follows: TGTGCCAGCAGCGGATCAGGGGGCGAACGTGTGACCCAGTACTTC.

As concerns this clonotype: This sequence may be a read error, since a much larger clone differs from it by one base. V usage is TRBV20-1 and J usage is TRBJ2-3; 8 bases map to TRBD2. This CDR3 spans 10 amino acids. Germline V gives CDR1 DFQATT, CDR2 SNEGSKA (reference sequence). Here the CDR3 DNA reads TGCTTCGTCCCCGGGACTAGGAGGTATTTT. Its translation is CFVPGTRRYF.

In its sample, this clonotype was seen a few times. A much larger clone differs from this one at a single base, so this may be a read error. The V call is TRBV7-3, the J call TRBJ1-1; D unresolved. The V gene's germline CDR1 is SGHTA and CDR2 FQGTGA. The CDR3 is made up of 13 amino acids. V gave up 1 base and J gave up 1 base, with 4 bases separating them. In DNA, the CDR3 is TGTGCCAGCAGCTTAAAAGCGAACACTGAAGCTTTCTTT. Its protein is CASSLKANTEAFF. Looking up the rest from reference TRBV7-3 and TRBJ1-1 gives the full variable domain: GAGVSQTPSNKVTEKGKYVELRCDPISGHTALYWYRQSLGQGPEFLIYFQGTGAADDSGLPNDRFFAVRPEGSVSTLKIQRTERGDSAVYLCASSLKANTEAFFGQGTRLTVV.

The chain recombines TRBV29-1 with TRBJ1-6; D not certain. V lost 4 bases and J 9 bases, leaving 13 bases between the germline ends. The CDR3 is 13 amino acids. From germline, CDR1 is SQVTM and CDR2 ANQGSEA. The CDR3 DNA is TGCAGCGTTGCGGCGAGGGTGGGTTCACCCCTCCACTTT. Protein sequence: CSVAARVGSPLHF. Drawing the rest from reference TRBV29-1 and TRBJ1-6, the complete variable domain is SAVISQKPSRDICQRGTSLTIQCQVDSQVTMMFWYRQQPGQSLTLIATANQGSEATYESGFVIDKFPISRPNLTFSTLTVSNMSPEDSSIYLCSVAARVGSPLHFGNGTRLTVT.

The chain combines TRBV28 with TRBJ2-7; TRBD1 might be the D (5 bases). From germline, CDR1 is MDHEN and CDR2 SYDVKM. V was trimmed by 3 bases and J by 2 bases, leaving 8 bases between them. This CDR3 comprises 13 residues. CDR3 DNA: TGTGCCAGCAGTTTGACAGCAACCTACGAGCAGTACTTC. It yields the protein CASSLTATYEQYF. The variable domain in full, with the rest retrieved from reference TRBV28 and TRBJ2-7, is DVKVTQSSRYLVKRTGEKVFLECVQDMDHENMFWYRQDPGLGLRLIYFSYDVKMKEKGDIPEGYSVSREKKERFSLILESASTNQTSMYLCASSLTATYEQYFGPGTRLTVT.

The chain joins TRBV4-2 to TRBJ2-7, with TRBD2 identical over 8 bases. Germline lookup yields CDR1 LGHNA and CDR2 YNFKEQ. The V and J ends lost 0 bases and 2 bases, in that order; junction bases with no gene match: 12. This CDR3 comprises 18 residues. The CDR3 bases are TGTGCCAGCAGCCAAGACGGGGAGTTTAGCGGGGACCCCTACGAGCAGTACTTC. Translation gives CASSQDGEFSGDPYEQYF.

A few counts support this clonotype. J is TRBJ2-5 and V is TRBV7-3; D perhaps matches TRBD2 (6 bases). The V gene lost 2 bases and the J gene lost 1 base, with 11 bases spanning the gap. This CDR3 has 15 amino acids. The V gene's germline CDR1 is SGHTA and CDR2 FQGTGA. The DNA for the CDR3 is TGTGCCAGCAGCTTAGGTGGCGGGGCCCAAGAGACCCAGTACTTC. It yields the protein CASSLGGGAQETQYF.

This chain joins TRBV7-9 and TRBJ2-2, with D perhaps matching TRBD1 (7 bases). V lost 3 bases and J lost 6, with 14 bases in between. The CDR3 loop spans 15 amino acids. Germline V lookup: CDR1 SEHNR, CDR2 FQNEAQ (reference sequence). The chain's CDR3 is CASSLEGAVAGELFF. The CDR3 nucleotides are TGTGCCAGCAGCTTGGAGGGGGCGGTGGCCGGGGAGCTGTTTTTT.

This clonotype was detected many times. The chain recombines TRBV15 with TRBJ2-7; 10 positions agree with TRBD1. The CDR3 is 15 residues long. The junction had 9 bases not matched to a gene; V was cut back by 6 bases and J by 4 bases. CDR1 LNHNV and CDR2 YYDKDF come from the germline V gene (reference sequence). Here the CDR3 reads CATSRDRGGWYEQYF. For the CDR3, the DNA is TGTGCCACCAGTCGGGACAGGGGAGGCTGGTACGAGCAGTACTTC. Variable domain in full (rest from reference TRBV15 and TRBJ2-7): DAMVIQNPRYQVTQFGKPVTLSCSQTLNHNVMYWYQQKSSQAPKLLFHYYDKDFNNEADTPDNFQSRRPNTSFCFLDIRSPGLGDTAMYLCATSRDRGGWYEQYFGPGTRLTVT.

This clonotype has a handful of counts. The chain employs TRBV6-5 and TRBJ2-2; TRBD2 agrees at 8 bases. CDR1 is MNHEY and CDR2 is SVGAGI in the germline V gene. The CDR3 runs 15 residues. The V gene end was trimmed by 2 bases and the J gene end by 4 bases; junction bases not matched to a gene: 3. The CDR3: CASSYNRGGTGELFF. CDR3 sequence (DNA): TGTGCCAGCAGTTACAATCGGGGGGGCACCGGGGAGCTGTTTTTT.